A single sample is the source of the 7 T cell receptor beta chains below, sequenced in a study of shared clonotypes between healthy human individuals. This table comes from immunoSEQ multiplex PCR, and its TCRdb copy is limited to in-frame clones, with some not included. The repertoire consists of around 1,900,000 clones, with 93% occurring once and the leading ten covering about 1.6%. Naive CD8 cells comprised CD45RO-negative, CCR7-positively selected cells, excluding terminally differentiated effector memory CD45RA+ cells. Specimen: naive CD8+ T cells from PBMCs. The receptors were sampled from a man aged 18 to 29 in good health. Some clones in this sample may be carry-over from other donors' samples.

This clone was picked up a small number of times. The chain combines TRBV27 with TRBJ1-1; D unresolved. Trimming removed 6 bases from V and 2 bases from J, with 10 bases in between. This CDR3 contains 13 residues. CDR1 is MNHEY and CDR2 is SMNVEV in the germline V gene (reference sequence). The CDR3 reads CASSRAVNTEAFF. The CDR3, as DNA: TGTGCCAGCAGCCGGGCGGTCAACACTGAAGCTTTCTTT.

This chain joins TRBV14 and TRBJ1-1, with D uncertain. This CDR3 is 16 amino acids long. V was cut by 0 bases and J by 0 bases, with 11 bases left in between. CDR1 and CDR2 (germline): SGHDN, FVKESK. Here the CDR3 reads CASSQDYYRMNTEAFF. CDR3 bases: TGTGCCAGCAGCCAAGATTACTACAGAATGAACACTGAAGCTTTCTTT.

The rearrangement joins TRBV6-6 to TRBJ2-7, with 7 bases identical to TRBD2. Germline V gives CDR1 MNHNY, CDR2 SVGAGI (reference sequence). The CDR3 covers 14 residues. V was pared by 6 bases and J by 2 bases, with 7 bases of the junction left unmatched. CDR3: CASRTGLAAYEQYF. CDR3 coding DNA: TGTGCCAGCAGGACGGGGCTAGCGGCCTACGAGCAGTACTTC.

The chain recombines TRBV28 with TRBJ1-2, with D tentatively TRBD1 (5 bases). Per the germline V gene, CDR1 is MDHEN and CDR2 is SYDVKM. This CDR3 region has 14 residues. Trimming took off 6 bases at V and 4 bases at J, with 15 bases between the two ends. The CDR3 DNA reads as TGTGCCAGCAGAAGAGGGGCGCAGAGCTATGGCTACACCTTC. It specifies CASRRGAQSYGYTF.

The chain uses TRBV5-6 and TRBJ2-7; tentative D call: TRBD1 (6 bases). Per the germline V gene, CDR1 is SGHDT and CDR2 is YYEEEE. This CDR3 region has 14 residues. V was cut by 4 bases and J by 2 bases, with 13 bases left in between. The CDR3 loop is CASSQGRRPYEQYF. Written as DNA, the CDR3 is TGTGCCAGCAGCCAGGGGCGAAGGCCCTACGAGCAGTACTTC.

This clone was picked up one time. This chain joins TRBV10-3 and TRBJ2-3; either TRBD1 or TRBD2 may fit D (5 bases each). From germline, CDR1 is ENHRY and CDR2 SYGVKD. This CDR3 contains 15 residues. Trimming removed 6 bases from V and 5 bases from J, with 18 bases in between. Here the CDR3 reads CAISEGRRGKDTQYF. In nucleotides, the CDR3 is TGTGCCATCAGCGAGGGACGCCGAGGAAAAGATACGCAGTATTTT.

The V gene is TRBV4-1, the J gene TRBJ2-7, with D maybe TRBD2 (7 bases). The germline CDR1 and CDR2 sequences are MGHRA and YSYEKL. Trimming took 3 bases from V and 4 from J, leaving 22 bases between them. This CDR3 contains 17 residues. Here the CDR3 DNA reads TGCGCCAGCAGCCATCAGGCTAGCGGAGGGGGGATGTACGAGCAGTACTTC. This codes for CASSHQASGGGMYEQYF.